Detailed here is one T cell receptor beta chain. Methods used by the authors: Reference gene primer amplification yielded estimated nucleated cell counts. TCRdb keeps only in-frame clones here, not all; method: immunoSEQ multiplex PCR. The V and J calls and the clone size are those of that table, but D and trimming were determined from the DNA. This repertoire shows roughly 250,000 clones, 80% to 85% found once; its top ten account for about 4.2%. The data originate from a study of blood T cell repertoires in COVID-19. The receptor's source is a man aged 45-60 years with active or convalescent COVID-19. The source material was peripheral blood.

The CDR3 loop is CASSAGGQETQYF. CDR3 coding DNA: TGTGCCAGCAGCGCGGGGGGTCAAGAGACCCAGTACTTC. This chain connects TRBV9 to TRBJ2-5; 7 positions agree with TRBD2. Germline values: CDR1 SGDLS, CDR2 YYNGEE. V shed 3 bases and J 2 bases; nucleotides not matched to a gene: 1. This CDR3 contains 13 residues.